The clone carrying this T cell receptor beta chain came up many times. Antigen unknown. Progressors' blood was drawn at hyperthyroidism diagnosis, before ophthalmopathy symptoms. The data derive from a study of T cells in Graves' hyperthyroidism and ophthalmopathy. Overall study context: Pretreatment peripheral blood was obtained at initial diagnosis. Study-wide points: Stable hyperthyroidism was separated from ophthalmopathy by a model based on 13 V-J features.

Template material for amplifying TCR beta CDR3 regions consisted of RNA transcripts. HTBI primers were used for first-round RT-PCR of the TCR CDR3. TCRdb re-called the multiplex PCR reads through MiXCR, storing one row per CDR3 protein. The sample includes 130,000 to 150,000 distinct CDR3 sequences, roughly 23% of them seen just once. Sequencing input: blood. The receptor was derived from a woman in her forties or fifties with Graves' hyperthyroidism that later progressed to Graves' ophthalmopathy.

The CDR3 region is CSAGIGRNYGYTF. The CDR3 coding sequence is TGCAGTGCGGGCATCGGACGGAACTATGGCTACACCTTC. The chain is built from TRBV20-1 and TRBJ1-2; D remains unclear. The V and J ends lost 6 bases and 2 bases respectively, with 13 bases between them. Germline V lookup: CDR1 DFQATT, CDR2 SNEGSKA (reference sequence). This CDR3 spans 13 amino acids.